The present entry profiles one T cell receptor (beta chain) with its context. The sample originates from a study of OX40 agonist ivuxolimab in advanced cancers. V lost 1 base, J lost 0 bases, and 11 bases lay in between. The germline CDR1 and CDR2 sequences are SQVTM and ANQGSEA. The CDR3 is made up of 15 amino acids. Clones were read by immunoSEQ multiplex PCR, and TCRdb kept only the in-frame ones, dropping some. Here the sample spans some 78,000 clones, more than 70% being singletons. This chain links TRBV29-1 with TRBJ2-3, with D hard to call. The sample consisted of CD4+ or CD8+ T cells sorted from blood, taken in a trial of the OX40 agonist ivuxolimab. The sequence was obtained from an adult with an advanced solid tumor such as melanoma, head and neck, liver or kidney cancer. The CDR3 sequence is CSVEVGSASTDTQYF. CDR3 coding DNA: TGCAGCGTTGAAGTGGGGTCTGCTAGCACAGATACGCAGTATTTT.